The 28 T cell receptor beta chains presented below share a single source sample, sequenced in a study of blood T cell repertoires in COVID-19 (dated by TCRdb to the early 2020s). Libraries were built with the immunoSEQ multiplex PCR assay. TCRdb retrieved this table from immuneACCESS and kept in-frame rearrangements only. Not all clones are present; in checked studies, unresolved V genes account for under half, and no reason is known for the remainder. Across this sample there are roughly 230,000 clones, with about 85% seen only once. The ten largest clones capture around 0.98% of the sample. Material: peripheral blood. Receptors originate from a middle-aged man with acute or convalescent COVID-19.

V and J are TRBV5-8 and TRBJ1-4; TRBD1 aligns across 7 bases. Trimming cost V 3 bases and J 1 base; bases outside gene matches: 3. The CDR3 runs 15 residues. Germline lookup yields CDR1 SGHTS and CDR2 YDEGEE. CDR3 sequence reads: CASSWGDRTNEKLFF. The CDR3 bases are TGTGCCAGCAGCTGGGGGGACAGAACTAATGAAAAACTGTTTTTT.

The chain carries TRBV2 and TRBJ2-1; D is unresolved. Germline-derived CDR1 and CDR2 are SNHLY and FYNNEI. Trimming pared 2 bases from V and 4 bases from J, leaving 12 bases between. The CDR3 contains 15 residues. This CDR3 is CASSEYKSGYNEQFF. CDR3 coding DNA: TGTGCCAGCAGTGAATATAAGTCCGGTTACAATGAGCAGTTCTTC.

V usage is TRBV13 and J usage is TRBJ2-1; 9 bases are a match to TRBD2. Germline CDR1 PRHDT, CDR2 FYEKMQ (reference sequence). Unmatched junction bases numbered 5, after V lost 1 base and J lost 7 bases. This CDR3 region has 15 residues. The CDR3 loop reads CASSLEAGGVNEQFF. In nucleotides, the CDR3 is TGTGCCAGCAGCTTAGAAGCGGGGGGAGTAAATGAGCAGTTCTTC.

The chain links TRBV19 to TRBJ1-2; D is undetermined. With 3 bases removed from V and 1 base from J, the gap between germline ends came to 9 bases. The CDR3 is made up of 14 amino acids. Germline V gene lookup returns CDR1 LNHDA and CDR2 SQIVND (reference sequence). CDR3 loop: CASSIPPDNYGYTF. The CDR3 bases are TGTGCCAGTAGTATTCCCCCAGATAACTATGGCTACACCTTC.

This clone was seen just once. The chain uses TRBV10-2 and TRBJ1-2; maybe TRBD1 (5 bases). Germline lookup yields CDR1 WSHSY and CDR2 SAAADI. Between the trimmed V and J ends, which lost 0 bases and 5 bases, there was a span of 13 bases. The CDR3 has 15 amino acids. This CDR3 reads CASSESLGGGYGYTF. The CDR3 DNA follows: TGCGCCAGCAGTGAGTCGCTGGGGGGAGGATATGGCTACACCTTC.

The gene calls are TRBV9 and TRBJ1-3; D is undetermined. In germline, CDR1 is SGDLS, CDR2 YYNGEE. The CDR3 totals 16 residues. The germline V and J ends were trimmed by 1 base and 4 bases, with 15 bases remaining between them. The CDR3 is CASSVSPLERGNTIYF. DNA of the CDR3: TGTGCCAGCAGCGTATCCCCCCTTGAGCGAGGAAACACCATATATTTT.

The rearrangement links TRBV7-9 to TRBJ2-7, with D perhaps TRBD2 (5 bases). Germline lookup yields CDR1 SEHNR and CDR2 FQNEAQ (reference sequence). V was cut by 4 bases and J by 5 bases, with 18 bases left in between. This CDR3 has 15 amino acids. CDR3 region: CASSSMGGPHDEQYF. The CDR3 DNA is TGTGCCAGCAGCTCGATGGGCGGGCCCCATGACGAGCAGTACTTC.

The chain links TRBV6-2 or TRBV6-3 to TRBJ2-1; weak D call: TRBD1 (7 bases). With 5 bases removed from V and 0 bases from J, the gap between germline ends came to 11 bases. The germline CDR1 and CDR2 sequences are MNHEY and SVGEGT. CDR3 length: 15 amino acids. DNA for the CDR3: TGTGCCAGCAGTGGCGGGACAGTCTCCTACAATGAGCAGTTCTTC. This encodes CASSGGTVSYNEQFF.

This chain joins TRBV10-2 and TRBJ1-1, with TRBD1 identical over 7 bases. The CDR3 is 13 residues long. V dropped 7 bases and J dropped 1; count of bases not matched to a gene: 3. Germline V gene data show CDR1 as WSHSY and CDR2 as SAAADI. The CDR3 region has the DNA TGCGCCAGCACCCCAGGGGGGAACACTGAAGCTTTCTTT. Protein sequence: CASTPGGNTEAFF.

The rearrangement uses TRBV5-1 and TRBJ2-7; 9 bases align to TRBD1. This CDR3 spans 14 amino acids. The junction had 4 bases not matched to a gene; V was cut back by 4 bases and J by 2 bases. Germline CDR1 reads SGHRS; CDR2 reads YFSETQ. The CDR3 DNA is TGCGCCAGCAGCGTGGACAGGGGCGCCTACGAGCAGTACTTC. Residues: CASSVDRGAYEQYF.

This clone has more than one count but fewer than ten. The rearrangement uses TRBV6-1 and TRBJ1-2; perhaps TRBD1 as D (6 bases). The germline gives CDR1 MNHNS, CDR2 SASEGT. The CDR3 runs to 15 residues. Trimming took off 1 base at V and 7 bases at J, with 16 bases between the two ends. As DNA, the CDR3 is TGTGCCAGCAGTGAAGGGGGGACATTAGCTGGTGGCTACACCTTC. It is translated as CASSEGGTLAGGYTF.

CDR3 in DNA: TGTGCCAGCAGCTTAAAGGCAGGGGTTAATGAAAAACTGTTTTTT. Its translation is CASSLKAGVNEKLFF. The chain carries TRBV7-2 and TRBJ1-4; maybe TRBD1 (6 bases). Germline assignment: CDR1 SGHTA and CDR2 FQGNSA. This CDR3 is 15 amino acids long. The V end lost 2 bases, the J end lost 4 bases, and 11 bases lay between the germline ends.

Comment on this clone: Distinct nucleotide sequences in the sample also encode this CDR3. The chain joins TRBV7-9 to TRBJ1-4; possible D gene TRBD1, 6 bases. The CDR3 runs to 14 residues. Trimming shortened V by 5 bases and J by 1 base, and 8 bases separated the two germline ends. Germline V gives CDR1 SEHNR, CDR2 FQNEAQ (reference sequence). CDR3 amino acids: CASSATGTNEKLFF. The CDR3 DNA is TGTGCCAGCAGCGCGACAGGAACTAATGAAAAACTGTTTTTT.

This clone was picked up one time. This chain connects TRBV5-1 to TRBJ1-2; D possibly corresponds to TRBD1 (5 bases). This CDR3 comprises 14 residues. Deletions cut 0 bases from V and 4 bases from J, with 10 bases between. Germline values: CDR1 SGHRS, CDR2 YFSETQ. CDR3 DNA sequence: TGCGCCAGCAGCTTGGACAGGTCTGGCTATGGCTACACCTTC. Translation: CASSLDRSGYGYTF.

The rearrangement joins TRBV6-6 to TRBJ1-2, with D tentatively TRBD1 (6 bases). The CDR3 extends over 13 amino acids. The germline V gene has CDR1 MNHNY and CDR2 SVGAGI (reference sequence). V was clipped by 8 bases and J by 4 bases, with 14 bases between them. The CDR3 protein is CASGAGVAYGYTF. As DNA, the CDR3 is TGTGCCAGCGGGGCAGGGGTGGCCTATGGCTACACCTTC.

J is TRBJ2-2 and V is TRBV2, with 7 bases that match TRBD2. Germline values: CDR1 SNHLY, CDR2 FYNNEI. Trimming cost V 4 bases and J 8 bases; bases outside gene matches: 10. The CDR3 extends over 15 amino acids. CDR3 in DNA: TGTGCCAGCAGTGCCCCCGGGGGAGGGATTGGGGAGCTGTTTTTT. Amino acids: CASSAPGGGIGELFF.

This sequence joins TRBV2 and TRBJ2-1; 12 nucleotides agree with TRBD2. Looked up from germline, CDR1 is SNHLY and CDR2 is FYNNEI. The CDR3 sequence is 14 residues long. After removal of 10 bases from V and 8 bases from J, the junction contained 9 bases not matched to a gene. As DNA, the CDR3 is TGTGCCAACAGCCTTCCTAGCGGGGGGGATGAGCAGTTCTTC. This encodes CANSLPSGGDEQFF.

This chain connects TRBV5-4 to TRBJ1-2; 8 bases are a match to TRBD1. The CDR3 length is 16 residues. Germline-derived CDR1 and CDR2 are SGHNT and YYREEE (reference sequence). Losses at the gene ends were 0 bases for V and 8 bases for J; bases not matched to a gene: 12. CDR3 protein: CASSLEQGVRLGGYTF. In DNA, the CDR3 is TGTGCCAGCAGCTTGGAACAGGGGGTGCGCCTTGGAGGCTACACCTTC.

The CDR3 DNA follows: TGCGCCAGCAGCTTCTCTAGCGGGGGAACCTACGAGCAGTACTTC. This codes for CASSFSSGGTYEQYF. The chain joins TRBV5-1 to TRBJ2-7; 10 bases agree with TRBD2. Germline V gives CDR1 SGHRS, CDR2 YFSETQ. CDR3 length equals 15 residues. V gave up 2 bases and J gave up 2 bases; unmatched junction bases: 4.

This chain links TRBV4-3 with TRBJ2-1, with D perhaps TRBD2 (6 bases). The germline V and J ends were trimmed by 2 bases and 8 bases, with 22 bases remaining between them. Looked up from germline, CDR1 is LGHNA and CDR2 is YSLEER. This CDR3 has 17 amino acids. The CDR3 region has the DNA TGCGCCAGCAGCCAAACCCCCGGGACTCAAAGGGTACATGAGCAGTTCTTC. Amino acids: CASSQTPGTQRVHEQFF.

The chain links TRBV28 to TRBJ1-1, with 7 bases matching TRBD1. Losses at the gene ends were 5 bases for V and 2 bases for J; bases not matched to a gene: 11. This CDR3 has 16 amino acids. CDR1 is MDHEN and CDR2 is SYDVKM in the germline V gene. CDR3 loop: CASSPLRDSSNTEAFF. The CDR3 DNA reads TGTGCCAGCAGTCCACTCAGGGACAGCTCAAACACTGAAGCTTTCTTT.

This chain links TRBV3-1 (or the pseudogene TRBV3-2) with TRBJ2-5; the D is unclear. The V gene's germline CDR1 is LGHDT and CDR2 YNNKEL (reference sequence). V was trimmed by 2 bases and J by 0 bases, leaving 4 bases between them. The CDR3 spans 13 residues. The CDR3 nucleotides are TGTGCCAGCAGCCAACTGTACCAAGAGACCCAGTACTTC. Residues: CASSQLYQETQYF.

The rearrangement joins TRBV7-9 to TRBJ1-1, with D tentatively TRBD1 (6 bases). CDR1 is SEHNR, CDR2 FQNEAQ, per germline (reference sequence). The CDR3 has 14 residues. V lost 5 bases and J lost 0, with 10 bases in between. The CDR3 nucleotides are TGTGCCAGCAGCGGGGACAACATGAACACTGAAGCTTTCTTT. Amino acid sequence: CASSGDNMNTEAFF.

This clone appeared once. This chain joins TRBV4-1 and TRBJ1-3; D perhaps matches TRBD1 (5 bases). This CDR3 contains 14 residues. V lost 3 bases and J 1 base, leaving 7 bases between the germline ends. CDR1 is MGHRA, CDR2 YSYEKL, per germline. The chain's CDR3 is CASSQDISGNTIYF. CDR3 coding DNA: TGCGCCAGCAGCCAGGACATATCTGGAAACACCATATATTTT.

This chain connects TRBV2 to TRBJ2-1, with 10 bases aligning to TRBD2. The germline CDR1 and CDR2 sequences are SNHLY and FYNNEI. CDR3 length: 15 residues. Unmatched junction bases numbered 3, after V lost 7 bases and J lost 0 bases. The CDR3 here is CASNSGGSSYNEQFF. The DNA for the CDR3 is TGTGCCAGCAATAGCGGGGGGAGCTCCTACAATGAGCAGTTCTTC.

In DNA form, the CDR3 reads TGTGCCAGCAGTTTTGACCGGGACAGCGCCGAAAACATTCAGTACTTC. Translated: CASSFDRDSAENIQYF. The rearrangement joins TRBV2 to TRBJ2-4; 7 nucleotides agree with TRBD1. Germline V gene lookup returns CDR1 SNHLY and CDR2 FYNNEI. The CDR3 covers 16 residues. The ends lost 5 bases at V and 5 bases at J; junction bases unmatched: 12.

The chain uses TRBV24-1 and TRBJ1-2; tentatively, D is TRBD1 (6 bases). V lost 6 bases and J 2 bases, leaving 9 bases between the germline ends. CDR1 is KGHDR, CDR2 SFDVKD, per germline. This CDR3 contains 13 residues. CDR3 DNA: TGTGCCACCAGTAGGGGACAAAACTATGGCTACACCTTC. This encodes CATSRGQNYGYTF.

V usage is TRBV19 and J usage is TRBJ2-7, with 12 bases aligning to TRBD1. Trimming cost V 4 bases and J 5 bases; bases outside gene matches: 9. CDR3 length: 16 amino acids. Germline assignment: CDR1 LNHDA and CDR2 SQIVND (reference sequence). CDR3 loop: CASSRNSGTGGDEQYF. CDR3 coding DNA: TGTGCCAGTAGTAGAAATTCCGGGACAGGGGGCGACGAGCAGTACTTC.